The 26 T cell receptor beta chains below all came from one sample that was sequenced in a study of CD8 T cells in ankylosing spondylitis. Study-wide results and caveats: For ankylosing spondylitis blood, a TCR beta motif of about eight highly homologous variants appeared characteristic.

One entry per CDR3 protein, called by TCRdb with MiXCR from the 5' RACE reads. Of fewer than 450,000 distinct CDR3 sequences listed, under 20% are singletons. Antigen specificity for these receptors is unknown. The material sequenced was blood, either unsorted or a sorted T cell fraction (not recorded which). The receptor set was obtained from a male donor with ankylosing spondylitis.

This chain links TRBV7-9 with TRBJ2-1; 10 bases fit TRBD1. The CDR3 is 17 amino acids. J was trimmed by 1 base and V by 4 bases; bases with no gene match: 7. CDR1 is SEHNR and CDR2 is FQNEAQ in the germline V gene (reference sequence). CDR3 nucleotide sequence: TGTGCCAGCAGCTACCACCGGGACAGGGGTTCCTACAATGAGCAGTTCTTC. Translated: CASSYHRDRGSYNEQFF.

This chain joins TRBV20-1 and TRBJ1-1; D remains ambiguous. This CDR3 region has 15 residues. V gave up 0 bases and J gave up 1 base, with 12 bases separating them. Germline CDR1 is DFQATT and CDR2 is SNEGSKA (reference sequence). The chain's CDR3 is CSARDRRSENTEAFF. CDR3 DNA sequence: TGCAGTGCTAGAGACCGACGTTCAGAGAACACTGAAGCTTTCTTT.

The table lists this clonotype with a few counts. The gene calls are TRBV30 and TRBJ2-3, with 12 bases aligning to TRBD2. Per the germline V gene, CDR1 is GTSNPN and CDR2 is SVGIG (reference sequence). Trimming cost V 1 base and J 5 bases; bases outside gene matches: 4. The CDR3 totals 15 residues. Here the CDR3 DNA reads TGTGCCTGGAGTGCGACTAGCGGGGGAATAGATACGCAGTATTTT. Translating it yields CAWSATSGGIDTQYF.

The V call is TRBV5-1, the J call TRBJ1-2, with a tentative D call TRBD1 (6 bases). V was shortened by 3 bases and J by 9 bases, with 18 bases between the two germline ends. This CDR3 has 14 amino acids. Per the germline V gene, CDR1 is SGHRS and CDR2 is YFSETQ. CDR3 region: CASSSTDRIGRYTF. In DNA form, the CDR3 reads TGCGCCAGCAGCTCGACCGACAGGATCGGCCGCTACACCTTC. Variable domain in full (rest from reference TRBV5-1 and TRBJ1-2): KAGVTQTPRYLIKTRGQQVTLSCSPISGHRSVSWYQQTPGQGLQFLFEYFSETQRNKGNFPGRFSGRQFSNSRSEMNVSTLELGDSALYLCASSSTDRIGRYTFGSGTRLTVV.

A few counts support this clonotype. V gene TRBV7-9 combines with J gene TRBJ2-7; D remains unclear. CDR3 length: 12 residues. Germline values: CDR1 SEHNR, CDR2 FQNEAQ (reference sequence). Trimming left V 5 bases short and J 5 bases short, with 10 bases between. Written as DNA, the CDR3 is TGTGCCAGCAGCCCCCGGACCAACGAGCAGTACTTC. It encodes CASSPRTNEQYF.

This clonotype was observed at least ten times. The chain has TRBV12-3 or TRBV12-4 and TRBJ2-5; TRBD2 matches 7 bases. With V trimmed by 4 bases and J by 5 bases, 7 bases remained unmatched. This CDR3 spans 14 amino acids. CDR3 DNA: TGTGCCAGCAGTTACGGGAGGACGGGTGAGACCCAGTACTTC. Translated: CASSYGRTGETQYF.

This clonotype was counted a few times. The chain uses TRBV7-9 and TRBJ1-1, with D unclear. The CDR3 is 14 residues long. CDR1 is SEHNR and CDR2 is FQNEAQ in the germline V gene (reference sequence). The germline V and J ends were trimmed by 4 bases and 6 bases, with 15 bases remaining between them. DNA for the CDR3: TGTGCCAGCAGCTGGGTGAACCGGCCGCCTGAAGCTTTCTTT. Its protein product is CASSWVNRPPEAFF.

The chain employs TRBV30 and TRBJ2-5; D possibly corresponds to TRBD1 (6 bases). The V end lost 5 bases, the J end lost 6 bases, and 16 bases lay between the germline ends. CDR3 length equals 13 residues. CDR1 is GTSNPN, CDR2 SVGIG, per germline (reference sequence). CDR3 nucleotides: TGTGCCTGGCGACTGGGGGCGGCGAAGACCCAGTACTTC. It yields the protein CAWRLGAAKTQYF.

The rearrangement uses TRBV7-6 and TRBJ2-6, with unresolved D. CDR3 size: 15 residues. Trimming left V 4 bases short and J 2 bases short, with 9 bases between. Germline CDR1 and CDR2: SGHVS and FNYEAQ. The CDR3 DNA reads as TGTGCCAGCAGCTATACAGCTACTGGGGCCAACGTCCTGACTTTC. Translation: CASSYTATGANVLTF.

The chain couples TRBV20-1 to TRBJ2-1; TRBD2 aligns across 11 bases. CDR3 length equals 20 residues. Trimming removed 2 bases from V and 2 bases from J; junction bases left unmatched: 17. The germline gives CDR1 DFQATT, CDR2 SNEGSKA (reference sequence). CDR3 loop: CSARNSISGTSGKAYNEQFF. CDR3 DNA sequence: TGCAGTGCTAGAAATTCAATTTCCGGGACTAGCGGAAAGGCCTACAATGAGCAGTTCTTC.

The chain employs TRBV5-6 and TRBJ1-2; possible D gene TRBD1, 5 bases. This CDR3 spans 15 amino acids. Germline assignment: CDR1 SGHDT and CDR2 YYEEEE. V lost 6 bases to trimming and J lost 6 bases, with 21 bases between them. CDR3 region: CASKQSGGRRNGYTF. The CDR3, as DNA: TGTGCCAGCAAACAAAGCGGGGGTCGACGGAATGGCTACACCTTC.

A few counts support this clonotype. V and J are TRBV7-2 and TRBJ2-1; D might be TRBD2 (7 bases). Germline lookup yields CDR1 SGHTA and CDR2 FQGNSA. V lost 2 bases to trimming and J lost 4 bases, with 15 bases between them. CDR3 size: 16 residues. CDR3 protein: CASSLFGGASYNEQFF. CDR3 DNA sequence: TGTGCCAGCAGCTTATTTGGGGGGGCCTCTTACAATGAGCAGTTCTTC. The variable domain in full, completed from reference TRBV7-2 and TRBJ2-1, reads GAGVSQSPSNKVTEKGKDVELRCDPISGHTALYWYRQSLGQGLEFLIYFQGNSAPDKSGLPSDRFSAERTGGSVSTLTIQRTQQEDSAVYLCASSLFGGASYNEQFFGPGTRLTVL.

This clonotype has just a few counts. This chain links TRBV10-3 with TRBJ1-5; D unresolved. Trimming cost V 4 bases and J 0 bases, with 10 bases left between them. Germline CDR1 is ENHRY and CDR2 is SYGVKD. The CDR3 loop spans 15 amino acids. The CDR3 region has the DNA TGTGCCATCAGTGGTGGACCGTATAGCAATCAGCCCCAGCATTTT. As protein: CAISGGPYSNQPQHF.

This clonotype was recorded a few times. The chain links TRBV2 to TRBJ1-5; weak D call: TRBD1 (5 bases). From germline, CDR1 is SNHLY and CDR2 FYNNEI. Trimming left V 7 bases short and J 9 bases short, with 16 bases between. The CDR3 has 13 amino acids. The DNA of the CDR3 is TGTGCCAGCAAGCCGGACATCGACCGGCCCCAGCATTTT. The encoded protein is CASKPDIDRPQHF.

V is TRBV4-2 and J is TRBJ2-7; 7 positions agree with TRBD2. The CDR3 contains 15 residues. Germline V gene data show CDR1 as LGHNA and CDR2 as YNFKEQ. J lost 2 bases, V lost 1 base, and 5 bases had no gene match. CDR3 region: CASSQGGGPPYEQYF. CDR3 nucleotides: TGTGCCAGCAGCCAAGGGGGGGGACCCCCCTACGAGCAGTACTTC.

This clonotype has more than one count but fewer than ten. The chain recombines TRBV7-2 with TRBJ1-2; 7 bases map to TRBD1. The J segment lost 3 bases and the V segment lost 2 bases, leaving 6 bases of the junction unmatched. CDR3 length: 15 residues. The germline gives CDR1 SGHTA, CDR2 FQGNSA. CDR3 sequence: CASSLSSGTDYGYTF. The CDR3 DNA reads as TGTGCCAGCAGCTTAAGCTCCGGGACAGACTATGGCTACACCTTC.

This clonotype was counted many times. The chain links TRBV20-1 to TRBJ2-2, with D maybe TRBD2 (7 bases). There are 15 residues in the CDR3. The germline gives CDR1 DFQATT, CDR2 SNEGSKA (reference sequence). Trimming pared 3 bases from V and 2 bases from J, leaving 13 bases between. The CDR3, as DNA: TGCAGTGCTAGGAGCGGGACAATTAACACCGGGGAGCTGTTTTTT. Translation: CSARSGTINTGELFF.

V and J are TRBV19 and TRBJ2-7; a weak D match, TRBD1 (6 bases). CDR3 length: 13 amino acids. V was cut by 5 bases and J by 6 bases, with 14 bases left in between. The germline V gene encodes CDR1 LNHDA and CDR2 SQIVND (reference sequence). The CDR3 reads CASSSTGQSEQYF. Written as DNA, the CDR3 is TGTGCCAGTAGTTCCACGGGACAATCCGAGCAGTACTTC.

This clonotype was detected only once. The chain carries TRBV18 and TRBJ2-1; D is possibly TRBD2 (5 bases). This CDR3 spans 12 amino acids. V lost 8 bases and J 6 bases, leaving 11 bases between the germline ends. Germline V CDR1 and CDR2: KGHSH, LQKENI. This CDR3 is CASATRGNEQFF. The CDR3 nucleotides read TGTGCCAGCGCGACTCGGGGCAATGAGCAGTTCTTC.

The rearrangement links TRBV2 to TRBJ1-1; perhaps TRBD1 as D (6 bases). The CDR3 consists of 15 residues. V gave up 5 bases and J gave up 8 bases, with 21 bases separating them. Looked up from germline, CDR1 is SNHLY and CDR2 is FYNNEI. CDR3 nucleotide sequence: TGTGCCAGCAGTAGGGGGGCCGGCAGCCGGGTAGAAGCTTTCTTT. Translation: CASSRGAGSRVEAFF.

The chain couples TRBV12-3 or TRBV12-4 to TRBJ1-4; possible D gene TRBD1, 5 bases. V was shortened by 4 bases and J by 3 bases, with 6 bases between the two germline ends. The CDR3 extends over 13 amino acids. The CDR3 DNA is TGTGCCAGCAGTTGGGGGGCTAATGAAAAACTGTTTTTT. Its protein product is CASSWGANEKLFF.

This clonotype has a count of ten or more. The chain recombines TRBV4-1 with TRBJ1-1; D gene uncertain. The germline CDR1 and CDR2 sequences are MGHRA and YSYEKL. With 5 bases removed from V and 5 bases from J, the gap between germline ends came to 15 bases. The CDR3 sequence is 14 residues long. CDR3 in DNA: TGCGCCAGCAGCGGTAGTGGTATTAGGACTGAAGCTTTCTTT. Translated, it gives CASSGSGIRTEAFF.

This chain links TRBV10-3 with TRBJ1-1, with D uncertain. The germline V gene has CDR1 ENHRY and CDR2 SYGVKD. Trimming cost V 2 bases and J 11 bases, with 12 bases left between them. The length of the CDR3 is 12 residues. The CDR3 nucleotides read TGTGCCATCAGTGAGCCCCGGAGTGGGGCTTTCTTT. Translation: CAISEPRSGAFF.

J is TRBJ1-1 and V is TRBV20-1, with D hard to call. V shed 0 bases and J shed 5 bases, with 10 bases lying between them. Germline loops: CDR1 DFQATT, CDR2 SNEGSKA (reference sequence). The CDR3 runs to 13 residues. The CDR3 here is CSARDRRGTEAFF. The CDR3 DNA reads as TGCAGTGCTAGAGATCGACGTGGGACTGAAGCTTTCTTT.

The chain is built from TRBV19 and TRBJ2-5, with D tentatively TRBD1 (6 bases). The CDR3 consists of 14 residues. The V end was cut by 1 base, the J end by 7 bases, with 13 bases between. CDR1 is LNHDA, CDR2 SQIVND, per germline (reference sequence). CDR3 protein: CASSIGTGRGTQYF. Written as DNA, the CDR3 is TGTGCCAGTAGTATAGGTACAGGGCGCGGGACCCAGTACTTC.

The DNA for the CDR3 is TGTGCCAGCACCAAGGGCCTTGGGGGAGGCTACACCTTC. It encodes CASTKGLGGGYTF. The chain uses TRBV6-1 and TRBJ1-2, with D possibly TRBD1 on 5 matching bases. CDR1 and CDR2 (germline): MNHNS, SASEGT. The CDR3 covers 13 residues. V dropped 7 bases and J dropped 8 bases, with 17 bases sitting between them.